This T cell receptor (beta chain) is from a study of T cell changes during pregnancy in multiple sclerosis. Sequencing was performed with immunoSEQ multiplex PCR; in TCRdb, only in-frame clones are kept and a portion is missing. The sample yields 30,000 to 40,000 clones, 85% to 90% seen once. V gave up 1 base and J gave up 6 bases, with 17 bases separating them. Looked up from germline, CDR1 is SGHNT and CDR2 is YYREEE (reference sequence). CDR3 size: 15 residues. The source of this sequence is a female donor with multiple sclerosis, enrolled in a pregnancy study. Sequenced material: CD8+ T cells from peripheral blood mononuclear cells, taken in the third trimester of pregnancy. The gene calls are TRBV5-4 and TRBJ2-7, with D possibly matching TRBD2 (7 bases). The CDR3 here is CASSLRGGGWGEQYF. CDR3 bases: TGTGCCAGCAGCTTGAGAGGGGGGGGTTGGGGCGAGCAGTACTTC.